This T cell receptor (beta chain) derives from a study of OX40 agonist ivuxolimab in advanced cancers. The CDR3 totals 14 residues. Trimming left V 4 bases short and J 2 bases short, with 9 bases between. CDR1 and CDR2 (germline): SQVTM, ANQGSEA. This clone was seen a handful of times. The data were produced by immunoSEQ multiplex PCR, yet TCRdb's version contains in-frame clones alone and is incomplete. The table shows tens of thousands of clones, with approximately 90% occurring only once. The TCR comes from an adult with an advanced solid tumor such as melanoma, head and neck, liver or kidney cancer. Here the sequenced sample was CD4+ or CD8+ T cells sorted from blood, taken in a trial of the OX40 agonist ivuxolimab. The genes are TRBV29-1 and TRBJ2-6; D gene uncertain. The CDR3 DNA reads TGCAGCGTTGTCTTGAGCGCTGGGGCCAACGTCCTGACTTTC. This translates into CSVVLSAGANVLTF.